The following is a T cell receptor (beta chain) sequence with its context. This clonotype was counted a few times. It lacks a known antigen. No much larger clone is present one base from it, and per-base qualities are unavailable. The CDR3 numbers 15 residues from cysteine through phenylalanine. The CDR3 DNA has 45 bases and is translated from base 1. Via the germline V gene (reference sequence), CDR1 is LNHDA and CDR2 SQIVND. The trim is 3 bases for V and 1 base for J, with a gap of 12 bases between the germline ends. The sample originates from a study of early T cells in non-severe SARS-CoV-2 infection (dated by TCRdb to the early 2020s). Concerning the study at large: TCR sequencing used bulk RNA from unsorted whole blood, so alpha and beta chains could not be paired. Results the study describes overall, beyond this receptor: Matching against VDJdb was skewed toward anti-spike CD8 responses, likely underestimated virus-specific expansions, and missed private and CD4 specificities.

Library preparation employed 5' RACE. Sequenced using a NextSeq 500. Unique molecular identifiers were attached to individual cDNA molecules in the TCR library protocol so that sequencing error and PCR bias could be corrected. Both TCR alpha and beta chains were sequenced, and tight co-correlation was observed between alpha and beta sequence abundances in each sample. As for the authors' bioinformatics: Decombinator V4 was used to perform V gene, J gene and CDR3 annotation of TCR sequences. TCRs were defined as expanded if a significant change between any two time points was detected under a Poisson model with p below 0.0001. TCR abundances were normalised to the total number of TCRs sequenced per sample and were expressed as counts per million. MAIT TCRs were defined by TRAV1-2 paired with TRAJ12, TRAJ20 or TRAJ33, and iNKT TCRs by TRAV10 paired with TRAJ18. VDJdb, accessed on 1 November 2021, was searched for TCRs annotated for CMV, EBV and SARS-CoV-2, and TCRs annotated for more than one antigen were excluded. The raw public data were reprocessed by TCRdb itself: fastp quality trimming at Q25, MiXCR clonotype calling, in-frame beta chains only. Each CDR3 protein gets just one entry, which takes the most common genes and DNA from the rows behind it. The V and J calls, along with clone size, are taken from TCRdb and not from the paper's own processing. The table for this sample lists about 60,000 distinct CDR3 sequences; around 9.3% of them were counted only once. The ten largest clones add up to 15% to 20% of the sample.

Set within a cohort of healthcare workers in London, UK, this nested case-control study involved weekly PCR testing of nasopharyngeal swabs along with blood sampling. Healthcare workers were enrolled in the week of the UK lockdown, from 23 to 31 March 2020, and were followed every week for up to roughly 15 weeks. The source of this sequence is an adult who was a healthcare worker with PCR-confirmed SARS-CoV-2 infection or an uninfected control (not recorded which). The sequenced sample consisted of whole blood. This sequence uses TRBV19 and TRBJ1-1; no D gene is confidently identified. The DNA is TGTGCCAGTAGTATTGTACAGACATCGAACACTGAAGCTTTCTTT. Translated, it reads CASSIVQTSNTEAFF.